The clone carrying this T cell receptor (beta chain) has just a few counts. The sample comes from a study of human T cells and chemical hapten exposure. TCRdb called the RACE reads again in MiXCR, with one record for every CDR3 protein. This sample yields roughly 360,000 distinct CDR3 sequences, of which about 4.8% are seen a single time; under 3% belongs to the top ten. As for time point: patch test 1, 2 weeks after DPC sensitization. Treatment specified: therapeutic diphenylcyclopropenone sensitization with weekly scalp DPC. In germline, CDR1 is SNHLY, CDR2 FYNNEI. The CDR3 is 17 amino acids. V lost 0 bases to trimming and J lost 3 bases; unmatched junction nucleotides: 10.

The chain uses TRBV2 and TRBJ2-5, with TRBD2 identical over 7 bases. The receptor was derived from a woman between 50 and 59 years old with alopecia areata. Some clones in this sample may be carry-over from other donors' samples. The starting material was whole blood, obtained in connection with sensitization to the hapten diphenylcyclopropenone (DPC). CDR3 sequence (DNA): TGTGCCAGCAGTGAAGCGCTCCGGACGGGGGGAAAAGAGACCCAGTACTTC. Encoded protein: CASSEALRTGGKETQYF.